This T cell receptor (beta chain) was recovered during a study of chemoradiotherapy in HPV16-positive cancers (dated by TCRdb to between 2021 and 2024). Looking at the study overall: Candidate HPV-specific T-cell clones and common TCR motifs were defined through functional T-cell assays on cells from a couple of HPV16-positive patients. Whether T-cell immunity against the HPV oncoproteins E6 and E7 changes during chemoradiotherapy and whether survival is affected by this immunity were examined in the study. TCR repertoires from roughly 87 patients with HPV-related cancers were then used to track the candidate HPV-specific TCRs and motifs.

On the study overall, not on this receptor specifically: The functional definition of HPV-specific T cells came from only a couple of HPV16-positive patients, and the survival association was reported for HPV16-positive patients. In HPV16-positive patients, expansion of HPV-responsive T cells during chemoradiotherapy was associated with improved recurrence-free survival. Expansion of candidate HPV-specific clones and E7-related TCR motifs was observed in the tumor microenvironment during treatment, whereas no such expansion was observed for non-HPV-specific T cells.

Regarding this clone: Its antigen is still unknown. Base qualities are not recorded, but no much larger clone differs from it by a single base.

Repertoires were sampled repeatedly over the course of chemoradiotherapy so that clonal expansion in the tumor microenvironment could be followed. Libraries came from the immunoSEQ multiplex PCR assay. TCRdb carries this immuneACCESS record with in-frame sequences only. Its versions omit some clonotypes, under half of them owing to an unresolved V gene in the studies checked, with the rest unexplained. Present in this sample are about 1,200 clones, around 90% of which were seen just once. The ten largest clones capture 2.5% to 3.5% of the sample. Taken from the germline V gene, the CDR1 and CDR2 loops are LGHNA and YNFKEQ. From the cysteine through the phenylalanine, the CDR3 covers 20 amino acids. Kept here is only the CDR3 DNA, which spans 60 bases and is read in frame from base 1. V is pared back by 0 bases and J by 2 bases, with 20 bases lying between the germline termini.

The rearranged segments are TRBV4-2 and TRBJ2-6; the D call is tentative, TRBD1 or TRBD2, as each matches 5 bases. The source of this sequence is a human donor with HPV-associated anogenital cancer. The sample was tumor tissue, taken from a patient who underwent chemoradiotherapy. The CDR3 protein is CASSQEGGRGRVAGANVLTF. The DNA reads TGTGCCAGCAGCCAAGAAGGAGGCCGGGGCAGGGTGGCTGGGGCCAACGTCCTGACTTTC.